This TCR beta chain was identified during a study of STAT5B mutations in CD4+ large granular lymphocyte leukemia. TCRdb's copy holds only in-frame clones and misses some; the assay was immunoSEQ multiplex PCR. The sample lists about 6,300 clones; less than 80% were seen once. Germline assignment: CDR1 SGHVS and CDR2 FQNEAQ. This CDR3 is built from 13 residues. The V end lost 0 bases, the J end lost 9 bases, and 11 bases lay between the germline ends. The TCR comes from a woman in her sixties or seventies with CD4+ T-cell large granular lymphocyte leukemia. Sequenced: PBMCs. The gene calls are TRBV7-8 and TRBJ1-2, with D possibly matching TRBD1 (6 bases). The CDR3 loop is CASSLAHRESYTF. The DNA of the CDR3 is TGTGCCAGCAGCTTAGCCCACAGGGAAAGCTACACCTTC.